This TCR beta chain comes out of a study of technical replicates of blood from a few donors. This clone was seen a single time. Clones were sequenced by immunoSEQ multiplex PCR, and TCRdb holds only the in-frame ones, with some missing. The sample carries more than 60,000 clones, approximately 95% recorded once. CDR3 size: 15 residues. Germline V gene data show CDR1 as SGDLS and CDR2 as YYNGEE. The V and J ends lost 3 bases and 0 bases, in that order; junction bases with no gene match: 3. The sequencing input was T cells isolated from PBMCs. This rearrangement joins TRBV9 to TRBJ2-1; 7 bases match TRBD1. This sequence originates from a human donor in good health. CDR3 coding DNA: TGTGCCAGCAGCGGAGGGACAGTCTCCTACAATGAGCAGTTCTTC. Protein sequence: CASSGGTVSYNEQFF.